A selection of T cell receptor beta chains follows, all from one sample in a study of beta chain features in type 1 diabetes. Profiled with immunoSEQ multiplex PCR; TCRdb holds only in-frame clones, not every one. The sample has about 650,000 clones, 12% seen once. The sample was naive CD4+ T cells from blood. The origin of the receptors is a man aged 25-40 years with type 1 diabetes. Each CDR3 is given with its conserved first and last residue. D genes are given only for firm matches. Clone size appears in some rows only: once, few, many, or a class for an expanded clone.

J: TRBJ2-7; D: .; V: TRBV5-1; size: .; CDR3: CASSAGQYF; DNA: TGCGCCAGCAGCGCGGGGCAGTACTTC
J: TRBJ2-7; D: .; V: TRBV4-3; size: .; CDR3: CASSQGALGVYEQYF; DNA: TGCGCCAGCAGCCAAGGGGCCTTAGGGGTATACGAGCAGTACTTC
J: TRBJ2-7; D: .; V: TRBV18; size: .; CDR3: CASSPGSKTAGEQYF; DNA: TGTGCCAGCTCACCAGGTTCTAAAACGGCGGGCGAGCAGTACTTC
J: TRBJ2-3; D: .; V: TRBV20-1; size: few; CDR3: CSARDRDTQYF; DNA: TGCAGTGCTAGAGATAGGGATACGCAGTATTTT
J: TRBJ1-1; D: .; V: TRBV6-5; size: few; CDR3: CASSYSGGLRDTEAFF; DNA: TGTGCCAGCAGTTACTCTGGCGGGTTAAGGGACACTGAAGCTTTCTTT
J: TRBJ1-1; D: .; V: TRBV4-3; size: few; CDR3: CASRRDTGTEAFF; DNA: TGCGCCAGCAGGCGGGATACAGGGACTGAAGCTTTCTTT
J: TRBJ2-1; D: TRBD1; V: TRBV5-1; size: .; CDR3: CASSFPGQGYNEQFF; DNA: TGCGCCAGCAGCTTTCCGGGACAGGGCTACAATGAGCAGTTCTTC
J: TRBJ2-1; D: TRBD1; V: TRBV29-1; size: few; CDR3: CSVDDRGQAEQFF; DNA: TGCAGCGTCGACGACAGGGGGCAAGCTGAGCAGTTCTTC
J: TRBJ2-1; D: TRBD1; V: TRBV7-9; size: few; CDR3: CASTPTGVDEQFF; DNA: TGTGCCAGCACCCCGACAGGGGTTGATGAGCAGTTCTTC
J: TRBJ1-4; D: TRBD1; V: TRBV29-1; size: few; CDR3: CSVTGTGDEKLFF; DNA: TGCAGCGTGACAGGTACAGGGGATGAAAAACTGTTTTTT
J: TRBJ2-1; D: .; V: TRBV5-4; size: .; CDR3: CASSLGFPGNEQFF; DNA: TGTGCCAGCAGCCTGGGCTTCCCTGGGAATGAGCAGTTCTTC
J: TRBJ1-1; D: .; V: TRBV7-9; size: few; CDR3: CASSSRGPMNTEAFF; DNA: TGTGCCAGCAGCTCGCGGGGACCCATGAACACTGAAGCTTTCTTT
J: TRBJ1-4; D: .; V: TRBV14; size: .; CDR3: CASSPLGRDEKLFF; DNA: TGTGCCAGCAGCCCTCTCGGCAGGGACGAAAAACTGTTTTTT
J: TRBJ2-6; D: .; V: TRBV7-2; size: few; CDR3: CASSRSTDSGANVLTF; DNA: TGTGCCAGCAGCCGTAGCACTGACTCTGGGGCCAACGTCCTGACTTTC
J: TRBJ2-5; D: .; V: TRBV30; size: few; CDR3: CASKRGQETQYF; DNA: TGTGCCTCCAAACGGGGGCAAGAGACCCAGTACTTC
J: TRBJ2-7; D: TRBD1; V: TRBV10-3; size: few; CDR3: CAIRTGGYEQYF; DNA: TGTGCCATCCGGACAGGGGGCTACGAGCAGTACTTC
J: TRBJ1-6; D: .; V: TRBV21-1; size: .; CDR3: CASSPPGTEESPLHF; DNA: TGTGCCAGCAGCCCTCCCGGGACAGAGGAGTCACCCCTCCACTTT
J: TRBJ1-3; D: .; V: TRBV10-3; size: few; CDR3: CAISERPSGNTIYF; DNA: TGTGCCATCAGTGAGAGGCCCTCTGGAAACACCATATATTTT
J: TRBJ2-3; D: TRBD1; V: TRBV29-1; size: few; CDR3: CSVLTTGTGSDTQYF; DNA: TGCAGCGTCTTAACTACCGGGACAGGCTCAGATACGCAGTATTTT
J: TRBJ1-5; D: .; V: TRBV11-2; size: few; CDR3: CASSSLTAEQPQHF; DNA: TGTGCCAGCAGCTCCCTGACCGCGGAGCAGCCCCAGCATTTT
J: TRBJ2-7; D: .; V: TRBV5-1; size: .; CDR3: CASSSTGPHLDEQYF; DNA: TGCGCCAGCAGCTCAACAGGGCCGCACTTGGATGAGCAGTACTTC
J: TRBJ2-1; D: .; V: TRBV7-9; size: few; CDR3: CASTPLLGLSDEQFF; DNA: TGTGCCAGCACCCCTTTACTTGGGTTGTCGGATGAGCAGTTCTTC
J: TRBJ2-3; D: .; V: TRBV30; size: few; CDR3: CAWSVFSGSDTQYF; DNA: TGTGCCTGGAGTGTATTCAGCGGGTCAGATACGCAGTATTTT
J: TRBJ2-3; D: .; V: TRBV11-2; size: few; CDR3: CASRLFADTQYF; DNA: TGTGCCAGCAGACTTTTTGCAGATACGCAGTATTTT
J: TRBJ1-1; D: .; V: TRBV19; size: few; CDR3: CASSRVTEAFF; DNA: TGTGCCAGTAGTCGGGTCACTGAAGCTTTCTTT
J: TRBJ2-5; D: .; V: TRBV5-4; size: .; CDR3: CASSLEWNQETQYF; DNA: TGTGCCAGCAGCTTGGAGTGGAACCAAGAGACCCAGTACTTC
J: TRBJ1-3; D: .; V: TRBV5-4; size: .; CDR3: CASSPPGVNTIYF; DNA: TGTGCCAGCAGCCCACCGGGGGTCAACACCATATATTTT
J: TRBJ2-7; D: TRBD2; V: TRBV19; size: few; CDR3: CASSANSGATRYEQYF; DNA: TGTGCCAGTAGTGCAAATAGCGGGGCCACCCGCTACGAGCAGTACTTC
J: TRBJ1-6; D: TRBD1; V: TRBV2; size: few; CDR3: CASRGDSRRAPLHF; DNA: TGTGCCAGCAGGGGGGACAGTCGTAGGGCACCCCTCCACTTT
J: TRBJ1-3; D: .; V: TRBV30; size: .; CDR3: CAWSHNGRDTIYF; DNA: TGTGCCTGGAGTCACAACGGGAGGGACACCATATATTTT